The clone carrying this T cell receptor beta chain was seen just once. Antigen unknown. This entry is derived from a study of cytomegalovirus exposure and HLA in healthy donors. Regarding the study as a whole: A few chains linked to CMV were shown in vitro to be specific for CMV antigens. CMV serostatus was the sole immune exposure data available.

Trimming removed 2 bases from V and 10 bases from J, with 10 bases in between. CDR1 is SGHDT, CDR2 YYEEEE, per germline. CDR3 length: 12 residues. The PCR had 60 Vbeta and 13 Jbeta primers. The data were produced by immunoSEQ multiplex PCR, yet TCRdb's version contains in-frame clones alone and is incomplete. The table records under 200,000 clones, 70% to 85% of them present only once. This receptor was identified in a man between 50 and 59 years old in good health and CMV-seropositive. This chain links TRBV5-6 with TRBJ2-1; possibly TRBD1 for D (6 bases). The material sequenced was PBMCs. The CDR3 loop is CASSLQGIEQFF. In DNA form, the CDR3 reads TGTGCCAGCAGCTTACAGGGTATCGAGCAGTTCTTC.